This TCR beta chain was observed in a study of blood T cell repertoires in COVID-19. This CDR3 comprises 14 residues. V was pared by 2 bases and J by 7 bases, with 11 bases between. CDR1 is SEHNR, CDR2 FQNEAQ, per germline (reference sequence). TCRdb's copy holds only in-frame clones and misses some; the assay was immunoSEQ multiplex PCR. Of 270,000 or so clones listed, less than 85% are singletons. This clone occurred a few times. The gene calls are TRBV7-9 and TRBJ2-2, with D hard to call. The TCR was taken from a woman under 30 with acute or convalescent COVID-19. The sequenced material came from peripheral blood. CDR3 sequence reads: CASSLWQIHGELFF. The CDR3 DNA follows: TGTGCCAGCAGCTTATGGCAGATCCACGGGGAGCTGTTTTTT.